The rows below give T cell receptor beta chains drawn from one sample of a study of technical replicates of blood from four donors. The table came from immunoSEQ multiplex PCR; TCRdb's copy has only in-frame clones and leaves some out. The sample has approximately 85,000 clones, about 90% seen once. Sequenced sample: T cells isolated from PBMCs. Receptors originate from a human donor in good health. The CDR3 runs from the conserved cysteine through the conserved F or W. D genes are given only for firm matches. Size values are once, few and many counts, or a class for expanded clones, and some rows have none.

d_gene: NA
j_gene: TRBJ2-2
v_gene: TRBV11-3
abundance: NA
CDR3aa: CASSLSLENTGELFF
CDR3nt: TGTGCCAGCAGCCTAAGCCTCGAAAACACCGGGGAGCTGTTTTTT

d_gene: TRBD2
j_gene: TRBJ2-3
v_gene: TRBV6-5
abundance: once
CDR3aa: CASSLNGRPGTDTQYF
CDR3nt: TGTGCCAGCAGTTTAAACGGGAGGCCAGGCACAGATACGCAGTATTTT

d_gene: NA
j_gene: TRBJ2-7
v_gene: TRBV5-1
abundance: NA
CDR3aa: CASSQNPGYYEQYF
CDR3nt: TGCGCCAGCAGCCAGAATCCAGGGTACTACGAGCAGTACTTC

d_gene: NA
j_gene: TRBJ2-7
v_gene: TRBV7-6
abundance: NA
CDR3aa: CASSSRPVSYEQYF
CDR3nt: TGTGCCAGCAGCTCCCGTCCCGTCTCCTACGAGCAGTACTTC

d_gene: NA
j_gene: TRBJ2-7
v_gene: TRBV7-9
abundance: NA
CDR3aa: CASSFGTHQGQYF
CDR3nt: TGTGCCAGCAGCTTTGGGACACATCAGGGGCAGTACTTC

d_gene: NA
j_gene: TRBJ2-3
v_gene: TRBV5-1
abundance: NA
CDR3aa: CASSLPPGDTQYF
CDR3nt: TGCGCCAGCAGCTTGCCCCCGGGTGATACGCAGTATTTT

d_gene: TRBD2
j_gene: TRBJ2-1
v_gene: TRBV6-6
abundance: NA
CDR3aa: CASRAGLGGLEQFF
CDR3nt: TGTGCCAGCAGAGCGGGACTAGGGGGTTTAGAGCAGTTCTTC

d_gene: TRBD2
j_gene: TRBJ2-5
v_gene: TRBV29-1
abundance: NA
CDR3aa: CSVLPGTSGAEPFETQYF
CDR3nt: TGCAGCGTCCTCCCCGGGACTAGCGGGGCCGAACCGTTCGAGACCCAGTACTTC

d_gene: TRBD2
j_gene: TRBJ2-1
v_gene: TRBV4-1
abundance: NA
CDR3aa: CASSQEGTSLLNEQFF
CDR3nt: TGCGCCAGCAGCCAAGAAGGGACTAGCTTGCTCAATGAGCAGTTCTTC

d_gene: TRBD2
j_gene: TRBJ2-2
v_gene: TRBV19
abundance: NA
CDR3aa: CASTTIAGHTGELFF
CDR3nt: TGTGCCAGTACCACTATAGCGGGTCACACCGGGGAGCTGTTTTTT

d_gene: TRBD1
j_gene: TRBJ2-7
v_gene: TRBV4-1
abundance: NA
CDR3aa: CASSPGTGSSYEQYF
CDR3nt: TGCGCCAGCAGCCCCGGGACAGGGAGCTCCTACGAGCAGTACTTC

d_gene: NA
j_gene: TRBJ1-4
v_gene: TRBV18
abundance: NA
CDR3aa: CASSRTGYRNEKLFF
CDR3nt: TGTGCCAGCTCACGCACAGGATACCGGAATGAAAAACTGTTTTTT

d_gene: NA
j_gene: TRBJ1-4
v_gene: TRBV7-9
abundance: NA
CDR3aa: CASSLSLQGSTNEKLFF
CDR3nt: TGTGCCAGCAGCTTATCGTTGCAGGGGTCAACTAATGAAAAACTGTTTTTT